This paragraph covers one TCR beta chain sequence. This sample is part of a study of chemoradiotherapy in HPV16-positive cancers. Sequencing used immunoSEQ multiplex PCR; TCRdb keeps in-frame clones, though not all of them. The table includes 10,000 or so clones, about 80% detected once. Germline trimming cut 4 bases from V and 6 bases from J; bases unmatched to any gene: 8. Germline lookup yields CDR1 MRHNA and CDR2 SNTAGT. The CDR3 loop spans 15 amino acids. This receptor was identified in a human donor with HPV-associated anogenital cancer. J is TRBJ1-1 and V is TRBV6-4, with TRBD1 matching 10 bases. Sequenced here: blood, sampled from a patient who underwent chemoradiotherapy. The CDR3 nucleotides are TGTGCCAGCAGTGCATGGGACAGGGGAGAATCTGAAGCTTTCTTT. Encoded protein: CASSAWDRGESEAFF.